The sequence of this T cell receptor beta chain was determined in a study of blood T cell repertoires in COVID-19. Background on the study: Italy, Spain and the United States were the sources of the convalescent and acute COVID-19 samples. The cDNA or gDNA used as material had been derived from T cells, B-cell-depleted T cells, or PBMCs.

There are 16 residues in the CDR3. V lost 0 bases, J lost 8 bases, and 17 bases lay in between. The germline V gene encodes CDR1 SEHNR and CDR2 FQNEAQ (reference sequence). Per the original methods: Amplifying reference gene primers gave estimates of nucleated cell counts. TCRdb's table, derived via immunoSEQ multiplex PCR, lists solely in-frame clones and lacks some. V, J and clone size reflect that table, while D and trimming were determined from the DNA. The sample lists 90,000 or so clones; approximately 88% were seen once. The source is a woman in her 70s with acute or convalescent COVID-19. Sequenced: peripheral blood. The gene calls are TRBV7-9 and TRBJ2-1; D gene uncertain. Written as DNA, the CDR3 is TGTGCCAGCAGCTTAGCGCGGTCAACAACAAACGATGAGCAGTTCTTC. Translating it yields CASSLARSTTNDEQFF.